The 14 T cell receptor beta chains below all came from one sample that was sequenced in a study of T-cell reconstitution after alpha-beta-depleted transplantation in children. During its preparation, the TCRbeta library received unique molecular identifiers. TCRdb passed the PCR reads through MiXCR, listing each CDR3 protein once. Of about 200,000 distinct CDR3 sequences in the sample, about 6.6% were seen once. This material consisted of PBMCs, taken before TCRalphabeta/CD19-depleted stem cell transplant. The receptors originated from a boy between 2 and 10 years old with acute lymphoblastic leukemia, due to receive a stem cell transplant.

The chain carries TRBV2 and TRBJ2-7; TRBD2 matches 12 bases. Losses at the gene ends were 11 bases for V and 4 bases for J; bases not matched to a gene: 18. This CDR3 comprises 17 residues. The germline CDR1 and CDR2 sequences are SNHLY and FYNNEI. CDR3 region: CALCRRLAGGLGYEQYF. CDR3 DNA sequence: TGTGCCCTCTGTCGGCGGCTAGCGGGGGGGCTGGGGTACGAGCAGTACTTC.

This clonotype came up a few times. The rearrangement links TRBV20-1 to TRBJ2-5; 11 bases match TRBD2. Trimming removed 6 bases from V and 5 bases from J; junction bases left unmatched: 11. The CDR3 loop spans 15 amino acids. The germline CDR1 and CDR2 sequences are DFQATT and SNEGSKA (reference sequence). The CDR3 bases are TGCAGTGCCACTAGCGGGGGTAGGGGCTGGGAGACCCAGTACTTC. Translation gives CSATSGGRGWETQYF.

The rearrangement links TRBV7-6 to TRBJ2-5; TRBD1 aligns across 8 bases. Germline loops: CDR1 SGHVS, CDR2 FNYEAQ. This CDR3 region has 15 residues. The J segment lost 1 base and the V segment lost 5 bases, leaving 6 bases of the junction unmatched. The CDR3 reads CASSPTGERQETQYF. The CDR3 DNA is TGTGCCAGCAGCCCGACAGGGGAGCGCCAAGAGACCCAGTACTTC.

Concerning this clonotype itself: Because the CDR3 is missing its conserved closing phenylalanine or tryptophan, this is likely a read error. The gene calls are TRBV10-3 and TRBJ1-1; D not certain. V was shortened by 8 bases and J by 3 bases, with 13 bases between the two germline ends. CDR1 and CDR2 (germline): ENHRY, SYGVKD. The CDR3 spans 13 residues. CDR3 residues: CAIRVGPDTEAFC. CDR3 DNA sequence: TGTGCCATCCGGGTTGGCCCGGACACTGAAGCTTTCTGT.

V is TRBV24-1 and J is TRBJ2-1; a possible D gene is TRBD2 (5 bases). Per the germline V gene, CDR1 is KGHDR and CDR2 is SFDVKD. The germline V and J ends were trimmed by 1 base and 0 bases, with 12 bases remaining between them. The CDR3 loop spans 17 amino acids. The CDR3 nucleotides are TGTGCCACCAGTGATTTCGGGGAAGGGAGCTCCTACAATGAGCAGTTCTTC. It encodes CATSDFGEGSSYNEQFF.

This clonotype was seen only a few times. The chain joins TRBV28 to TRBJ1-2; 9 bases fit TRBD1. CDR3 size: 15 residues. V shed 5 bases and J 2 bases; nucleotides not matched to a gene: 6. Germline values: CDR1 MDHEN, CDR2 SYDVKM. The CDR3 loop is CASSALTGGNYGYTF. The CDR3 DNA reads TGTGCCAGCAGTGCCCTCACAGGGGGCAACTATGGCTACACCTTC.

This clonotype was detected only a few times. The chain is built from TRBV3-1 and TRBJ2-2; 12 bases line up with TRBD2. V dropped 3 bases and J dropped 5; count of bases not matched to a gene: 10. Germline-derived CDR1 and CDR2 are LGHDT and YNNKEL (reference sequence). The CDR3 loop spans 18 amino acids. The CDR3, as DNA: TGTGCCAGCAGCCATGATAAACTAGCGGGAGGTCGGACCGGGGAGCTGTTTTTT. Translation gives CASSHDKLAGGRTGELFF.

Comment on this clonotype: A read error may account for a junction end that differs from germline. The J gene is TRBJ2-7, the V gene TRBV27, with a possible D match to TRBD1 (6 bases). The germline V gene encodes CDR1 MNHEY and CDR2 SMNVEV (reference sequence). The CDR3 has 13 amino acids. CDR3 region: CSSSYTGSYEQYF. The CDR3 DNA reads as TGTTCCAGCAGTTATACAGGGTCCTACGAGCAGTACTTC.

This clonotype has a handful of counts. The V and J genes are TRBV7-2 and TRBJ2-5; D may be TRBD1 (5 bases). This CDR3 region has 16 residues. V was clipped by 5 bases and J by 1 base, with 17 bases between them. Germline assignment: CDR1 SGHTA and CDR2 FQGNSA. The CDR3 loop reads CASSPTSPGIQETQYF. The CDR3 coding sequence is TGTGCCAGCAGCCCGACCTCCCCAGGGATCCAAGAGACCCAGTACTTC. The full variable domain, in which reference TRBV7-2 and TRBJ2-5 provide the parts outside the CDR3, is GAGVSQSPSNKVTEKGKDVELRCDPISGHTALYWYRQSLGQGLEFLIYFQGNSAPDKSGLPSDRFSAERTGGSVSTLTIQRTQQEDSAVYLCASSPTSPGIQETQYFGPGTRLLVL.

This clonotype was picked up many times. The chain employs TRBV29-1 and TRBJ2-3; no reliable D call. The CDR3 totals 10 residues. Germline assignment: CDR1 SQVTM and CDR2 ANQGSEA. Trimming pared 6 bases from V and 3 bases from J, leaving 4 bases between. CDR3 bases: TGCAGCGTAAGAACAGATACGCAGTATTTT. As protein: CSVRTDTQYF.

The chain has TRBV7-2 and TRBJ2-5, with 8 bases identical to TRBD2. Germline V gene data show CDR1 as SGHTA and CDR2 as FQGNSA. The CDR3 sequence is 13 residues long. After removal of 8 bases from V and 4 bases from J, the junction contained 6 bases not matched to a gene. The CDR3 bases are TGTGCCAGCGGAACGGGGGGGCCAGAGACCCAGTACTTC. This encodes CASGTGGPETQYF.

This clonotype appeared once. This rearrangement joins TRBV2 to TRBJ2-6, with 9 bases identical to TRBD1. This CDR3 is 19 amino acids long. The germline gives CDR1 SNHLY, CDR2 FYNNEI. V gave up 6 bases and J gave up 1 base; unmatched junction bases: 13. The CDR3 DNA reads as TGTGCCAGCAGCCTATACCGGGACAGGGAAGAATCTGGGGCCAACGTCCTGACTTTC. Its translation: CASSLYRDREESGANVLTF.

This clonotype occurred many times. J is TRBJ2-5 and V is TRBV7-9, with 7 bases fitting TRBD1. Germline lookup yields CDR1 SEHNR and CDR2 FQNEAQ (reference sequence). CDR3 length equals 17 residues. Germline trimming cut 4 bases from V and 5 bases from J; bases unmatched to any gene: 16. The CDR3 here is CASSSQLRGHGRETQYF. CDR3 sequence (DNA): TGTGCCAGCAGCTCACAACTGAGGGGGCACGGGCGGGAGACCCAGTACTTC.

This clonotype was observed many times. The V gene is TRBV29-1, the J gene TRBJ2-5; 7 bases align to TRBD2. V shed 6 bases and J 1 base; nucleotides not matched to a gene: 5. The CDR3 totals 13 residues. Germline assignment: CDR1 SQVTM and CDR2 ANQGSEA. The DNA for the CDR3 is TGCAGCGTCCAGCGGGACGGCCAAGAGACCCAGTACTTC. Amino acids: CSVQRDGQETQYF.